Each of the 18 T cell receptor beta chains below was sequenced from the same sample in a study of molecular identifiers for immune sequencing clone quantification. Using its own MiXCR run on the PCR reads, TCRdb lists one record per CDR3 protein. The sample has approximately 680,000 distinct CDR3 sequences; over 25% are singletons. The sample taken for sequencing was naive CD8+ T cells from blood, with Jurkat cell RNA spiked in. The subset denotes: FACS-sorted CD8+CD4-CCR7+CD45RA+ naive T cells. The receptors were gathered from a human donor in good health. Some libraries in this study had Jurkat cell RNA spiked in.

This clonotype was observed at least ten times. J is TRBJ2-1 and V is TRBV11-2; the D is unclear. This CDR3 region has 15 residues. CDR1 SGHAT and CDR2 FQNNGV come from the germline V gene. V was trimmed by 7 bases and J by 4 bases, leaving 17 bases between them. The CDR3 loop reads CASTPLTVGYNEQFF. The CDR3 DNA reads TGTGCCAGCACCCCCCTGACGGTAGGGTACAATGAGCAGTTCTTC.

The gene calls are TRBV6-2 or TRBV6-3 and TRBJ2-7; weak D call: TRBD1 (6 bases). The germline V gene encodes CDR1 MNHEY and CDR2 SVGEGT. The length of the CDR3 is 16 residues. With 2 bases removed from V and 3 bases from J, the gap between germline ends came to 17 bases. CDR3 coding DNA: TGTGCCAGCAGTTACGCTATCCGGGACACTGGCTACGAGCAGTACTTC. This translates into CASSYAIRDTGYEQYF.

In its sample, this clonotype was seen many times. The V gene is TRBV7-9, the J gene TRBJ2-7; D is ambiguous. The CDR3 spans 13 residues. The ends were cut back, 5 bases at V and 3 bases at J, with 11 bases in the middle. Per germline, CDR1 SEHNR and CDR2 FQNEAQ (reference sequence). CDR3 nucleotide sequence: TGTGCCAGCAGCGCTCTTCAGAGCTACGAGCAGTACTTC. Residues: CASSALQSYEQYF.

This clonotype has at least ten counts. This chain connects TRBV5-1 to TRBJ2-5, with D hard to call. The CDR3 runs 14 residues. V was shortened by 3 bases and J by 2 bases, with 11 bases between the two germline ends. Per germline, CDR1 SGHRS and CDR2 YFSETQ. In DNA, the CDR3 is TGCGCCAGCAGCTCGACACTGCGGCAAGAGACCCAGTACTTC. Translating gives CASSSTLRQETQYF.

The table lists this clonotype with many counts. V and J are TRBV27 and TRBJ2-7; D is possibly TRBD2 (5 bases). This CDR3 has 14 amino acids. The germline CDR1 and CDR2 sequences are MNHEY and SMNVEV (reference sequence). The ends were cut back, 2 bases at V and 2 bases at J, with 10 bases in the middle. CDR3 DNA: TGTGCCAGCAGTTTAAGGGAGTCCGCCTACGAGCAGTACTTC. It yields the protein CASSLRESAYEQYF.

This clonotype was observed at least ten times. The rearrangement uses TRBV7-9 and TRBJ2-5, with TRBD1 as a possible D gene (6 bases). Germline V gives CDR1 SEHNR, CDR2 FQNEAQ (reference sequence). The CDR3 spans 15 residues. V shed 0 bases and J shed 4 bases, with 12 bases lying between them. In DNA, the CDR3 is TGTGCCAGCAGCTTAGCGGGACAATTTGGAGAGACCCAGTACTTC. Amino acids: CASSLAGQFGETQYF.

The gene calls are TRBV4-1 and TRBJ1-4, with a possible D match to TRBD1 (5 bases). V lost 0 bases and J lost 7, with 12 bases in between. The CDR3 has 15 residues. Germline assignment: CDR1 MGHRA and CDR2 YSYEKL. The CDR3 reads CASSQDPGHGEKLFF. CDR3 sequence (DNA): TGCGCCAGCAGCCAAGACCCAGGGCACGGTGAAAAACTGTTTTTT.

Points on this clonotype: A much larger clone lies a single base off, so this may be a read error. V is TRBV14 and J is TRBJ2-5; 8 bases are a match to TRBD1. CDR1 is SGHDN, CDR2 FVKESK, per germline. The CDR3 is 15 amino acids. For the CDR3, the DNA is TGTGCCAGCAGCCAAGGGGACAGGAGCCAAGAGACCCAGCACTTC. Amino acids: CASSQGDRSQETQHF.

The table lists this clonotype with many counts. This chain's CDR3 is CASRGGFGGELAGQYF. The CDR3 DNA is TGCGCCAGCCGGGGGGGATTCGGCGGAGAACTAGCGGGGCAGTACTTC. The chain uses TRBV4-1 and TRBJ2-7; 9 bases are shared with TRBD2. This CDR3 is built from 16 residues. V shed 8 bases, J shed 9 bases, and the junction held 20 bases outside the gene matches. CDR1 is MGHRA, CDR2 YSYEKL, per germline.

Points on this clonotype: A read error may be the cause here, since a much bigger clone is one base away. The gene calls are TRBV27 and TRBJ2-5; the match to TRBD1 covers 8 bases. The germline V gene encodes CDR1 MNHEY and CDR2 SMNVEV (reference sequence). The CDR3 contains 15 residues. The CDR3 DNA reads TGTGCCAGCAGTTTTGAACAGGGGGGCCAAGCGACCCAGTACTTC. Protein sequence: CASSFEQGGQATQYF.

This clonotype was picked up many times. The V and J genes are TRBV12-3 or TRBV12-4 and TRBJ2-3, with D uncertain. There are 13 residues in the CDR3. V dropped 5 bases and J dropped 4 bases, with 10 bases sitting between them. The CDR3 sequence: CASSPGFSDTQYF. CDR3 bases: TGTGCCAGCAGTCCAGGATTTTCAGATACGCAGTATTTT.

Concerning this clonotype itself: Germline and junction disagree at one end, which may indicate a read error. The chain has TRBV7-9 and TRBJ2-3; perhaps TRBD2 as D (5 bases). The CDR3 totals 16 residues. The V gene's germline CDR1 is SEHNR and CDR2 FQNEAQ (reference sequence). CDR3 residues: CASSLDWTPGTDTQYF. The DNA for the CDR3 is TGTGCCAGCAGTTTAGATTGGACTCCGGGCACAGATACGCAGTATTTT.

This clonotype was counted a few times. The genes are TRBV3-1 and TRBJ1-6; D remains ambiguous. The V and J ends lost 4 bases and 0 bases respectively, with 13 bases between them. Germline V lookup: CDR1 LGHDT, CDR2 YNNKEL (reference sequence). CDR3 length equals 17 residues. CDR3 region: CASSPKGDYSYNSPLHF. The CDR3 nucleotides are TGTGCCAGCAGCCCCAAGGGTGATTACTCCTATAATTCACCCCTCCACTTT.

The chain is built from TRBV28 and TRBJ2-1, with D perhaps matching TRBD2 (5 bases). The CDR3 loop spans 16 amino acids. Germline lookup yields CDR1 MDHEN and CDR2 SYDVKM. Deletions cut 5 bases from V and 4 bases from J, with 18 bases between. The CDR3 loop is CASSPTRLARYNEQFF. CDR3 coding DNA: TGTGCCAGCAGTCCCACTAGATTGGCCCGATACAATGAGCAGTTCTTC. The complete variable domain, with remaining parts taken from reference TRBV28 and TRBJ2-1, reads DVKVTQSSRYLVKRTGEKVFLECVQDMDHENMFWYRQDPGLGLRLIYFSYDVKMKEKGDIPEGYSVSREKKERFSLILESASTNQTSMYLCASSPTRLARYNEQFFGPGTRLTVL.

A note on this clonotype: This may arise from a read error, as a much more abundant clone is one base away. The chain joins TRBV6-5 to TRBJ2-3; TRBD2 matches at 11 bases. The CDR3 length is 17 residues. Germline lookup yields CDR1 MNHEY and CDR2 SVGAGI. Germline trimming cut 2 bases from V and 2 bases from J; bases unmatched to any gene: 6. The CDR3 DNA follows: TGTGCCAGCAGTTACAACCGACTAGCGGGAACCACAGATACGCAGTATTTT. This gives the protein CASSYNRLAGTTDTQYF.

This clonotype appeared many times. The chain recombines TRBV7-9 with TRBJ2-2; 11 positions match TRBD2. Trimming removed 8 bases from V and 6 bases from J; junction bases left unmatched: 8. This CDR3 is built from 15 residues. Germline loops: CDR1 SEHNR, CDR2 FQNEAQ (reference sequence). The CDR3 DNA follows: TGTGCCAGCCAAACTAGCGGGAGAGGCGCCGGGGAGCTGTTTTTT. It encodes CASQTSGRGAGELFF.

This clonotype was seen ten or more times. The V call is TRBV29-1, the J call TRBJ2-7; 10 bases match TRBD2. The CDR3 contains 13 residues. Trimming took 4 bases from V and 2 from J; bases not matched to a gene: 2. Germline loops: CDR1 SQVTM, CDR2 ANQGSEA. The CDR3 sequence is CSVALAGAYEQYF. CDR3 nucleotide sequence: TGCAGCGTTGCGCTAGCGGGAGCCTACGAGCAGTACTTC.

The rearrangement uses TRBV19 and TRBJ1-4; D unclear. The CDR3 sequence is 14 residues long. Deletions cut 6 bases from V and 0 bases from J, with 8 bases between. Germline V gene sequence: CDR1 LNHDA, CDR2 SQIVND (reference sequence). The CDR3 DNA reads TGTGCCAGTAGCCCGTATACAACTAATGAAAAACTGTTTTTT. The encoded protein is CASSPYTTNEKLFF.